Listed below are T cell receptor beta chains from one sample, sequenced in a study of Ad26.COV2.S vaccination and SARS-CoV-2 variants. Here immunoSEQ multiplex PCR was the method, and the copy in TCRdb shows in-frame clones only, minus some. Of hundreds of thousands of clones listed, 87% are singletons. Sequencing used peripheral blood, obtained in a trial of Ad26.COV2.S vaccine versus placebo. Receptor source: a person between 18 and 59 years old who received the Ad26.COV2.S COVID-19 vaccine or a placebo. CDR3s include the opening cysteine and the closing phenylalanine or tryptophan. D genes are given only for firm matches. Clone size is not always given. Where it is, it says once, few, many or a class for expanded clones.

v_gene,abundance,len,d_gene,j_gene,CDR3nt,CDR3aa
TRBV28,-,16,-,TRBJ2-3,TGTGCCAGCAGTCCTCTAAGCAGTTTTAGCACAGATACGCAGTATTTT,CASSPLSSFSTDTQYF
TRBV6-1,-,14,-,TRBJ1-5,TGTGCCAGCAGAGAAGATTATAGCAATCAGCCCCAGCATTTT,CASREDYSNQPQHF
TRBV6-5,-,13,-,TRBJ1-1,TGTGCCAGCAGTTCAGGGGAGAACACTGAAGCTTTCTTT,CASSSGENTEAFF
TRBV6-2/TRBV6-3,-,16,TRBD2,TRBJ2-5,TGTGCCAGCAGCCTTGGGACTAGCGGGGGGGAGGAGACCCAGTACTTC,CASSLGTSGGEETQYF
TRBV7-3,once,14,TRBD1,TRBJ2-1,TGTGCCCGCGCATCGGACAGGGGTTGCCATGAGCAGTTCTTC,CARASDRGCHEQFF
TRBV7-3,-,14,TRBD1,TRBJ1-1,TGTGCCAGCAGCTTAAGGGGGACAGGGGGCGCCGCTTTCTTT,CASSLRGTGGAAFF
TRBV4-3,-,14,-,TRBJ2-5,TGCGCCAGCAGCCAAGATTACAGAGTCGAGACCCAGTACTTC,CASSQDYRVETQYF
TRBV9,once,13,-,TRBJ2-7,TGTGCCAGCTCGGGGGTTGGAACCTACGAGCAGTACTTC,CASSGVGTYEQYF
TRBV6-2/TRBV6-3,-,14,-,TRBJ1-2,TGTGCCAGCAGTCCATGGACGGAGAACTATGGCTACACCTTC,CASSPWTENYGYTF
TRBV5-6,-,16,-,TRBJ2-5,TGTGCCAGCAGCTACTCCGGGACGCTAGATAGGGAGACCCAGTACTTC,CASSYSGTLDRETQYF
TRBV19,few,15,-,TRBJ1-3,TGTGCCAGTCGATCGATGACGAAGCCTGGAAACACCATATATTTT,CASRSMTKPGNTIYF
TRBV6-6,-,12,TRBD1,TRBJ1-2,TGTGCCAGCAAGGACAGGGAGGATGGCTACACCTTC,CASKDREDGYTF
TRBV10-3,-,12,-,TRBJ1-5,TGTGCCATCAGTGAGAGGGATCAGCCCCAGCATTTT,CAISERDQPQHF
TRBV5-6,-,12,-,TRBJ2-7,TGTGCCAGCAGCTACGGTACCTACGAGCAGTACTTC,CASSYGTYEQYF
TRBV6-1,once,14,-,TRBJ2-5,TGTGCCAGCAGTGACGTGTGGCAGCAAGAGACCCAGTACTTC,CASSDVWQQETQYF
TRBV30,-,15,-,TRBJ1-3,TGTGCCTCTGACCTATGGGGGTACTCTGGAAACACCATATATTTT,CASDLWGYSGNTIYF
TRBV11-3,once,13,-,TRBJ2-3,TGTGCCAGCAGCTCCGGACTCACAGATACGCAGTATTTT,CASSSGLTDTQYF
TRBV5-5,-,16,-,TRBJ2-2,TGTGCCAGCAGGCCGGGGAACGTGCCCCTTTACGGGGAGCTGTTTTTT,CASRPGNVPLYGELFF
TRBV30,-,11,-,TRBJ2-7,TGTGCCTGGAGTGCCTTCTCCGAGCAGTACTTC,CAWSAFSEQYF
TRBV4-1,-,18,TRBD1,TRBJ2-4,TGCGCCAGCAGCCAAGATCGGAGACAGGGCTTCGCCAAAAACATTCAGTACTTC,CASSQDRRQGFAKNIQYF
TRBV5-5,once,16,-,TRBJ2-3,TGTGCCAGCAGCTCGATTCTGACGCGCGAGGGAGATACGCAGTATTTT,CASSSILTREGDTQYF
TRBV11-2,-,13,TRBD2,TRBJ2-1,TGTGCTACTGCGGGAGCGGGGGGGCCCGGGCAGTTCTTC,CATAGAGGPGQFF
TRBV7-9,-,16,-,TRBJ1-1,TGTGCCAGCAGCTCAGTCGGTTGGCAGTCTAACACTGAAGCTTTCTTT,CASSSVGWQSNTEAFF